The 27 T cell receptor beta chains below all came from one sample that was sequenced in a study of response to subunit inactivated influenza vaccine (dated by TCRdb to between 2018 and 2020). The method behind the library was RT-PCR. Sequencing was performed on an Illumina HiSeq 2500. The public reads were quality trimmed at Q25 with fastp and then assembled into clones with MiXCR by TCRdb, keeping productive beta chains. Each record represents a unique CDR3 protein, reported with the most common genes and DNA among its rows. In this sample the table shows hundreds of thousands of distinct CDR3 sequences, approximately 17% of which occur a single time. 11% of the sample is held by the ten biggest clonotypes. Sample: PBMCs from blood, taken around 5 days after vaccination. The receptor set was obtained from a man in his forties or fifties who received an inactivated influenza vaccine. Donor details come from another sample of the same person, matched by shared clones.

The chain links TRBV20-1 to TRBJ2-7; TRBD1 aligns across 8 bases. CDR3 length equals 14 residues. Trimming took 1 base from V and 2 from J; bases not matched to a gene: 4. Looked up from germline, CDR1 is DFQATT and CDR2 is SNEGSKA (reference sequence). The CDR3 DNA reads TGCAGTGCTAGAGGCAGGGGGCCGACCTACGAGCAGTACTTC. Protein sequence: CSARGRGPTYEQYF.

The chain employs TRBV29-1 and TRBJ2-5, with 7 bases identical to TRBD2. This CDR3 spans 13 amino acids. Per the germline V gene, CDR1 is SQVTM and CDR2 is ANQGSEA. V lost 0 bases to trimming and J lost 4 bases; unmatched junction nucleotides: 2. CDR3 coding DNA: TGCAGCGTTGAAGATCGGGGGGTAGAGACCCAGTACTTC. Residues: CSVEDRGVETQYF.

The V gene is TRBV11-2, the J gene TRBJ2-7, with D unclear. V was clipped by 2 bases and J by 4 bases, with 9 bases between them. The CDR3 covers 13 residues. Germline loops: CDR1 SGHAT, CDR2 FQNNGV. CDR3 region: CASSLSPVYEQYF. In DNA form, the CDR3 reads TGTGCCAGCAGCTTATCCCCCGTATACGAGCAGTACTTC. Drawing the rest from reference TRBV11-2 and TRBJ2-7, the complete variable domain is EAGVAQSPRYKIIEKRQSVAFWCNPISGHATLYWYQQILGQGPKLLIQFQNNGVVDDSQLPKDRFSAERLKGVDSTLKIQPAKLEDSAVYLCASSLSPVYEQYFGPGTRLTVT.

This clonotype was detected many times. V usage is TRBV20-1 and J usage is TRBJ2-1; 8 bases map to TRBD2. The CDR3 spans 16 residues. The germline gives CDR1 DFQATT, CDR2 SNEGSKA (reference sequence). V was pared by 5 bases and J by 2 bases, with 11 bases of the junction left unmatched. In DNA, the CDR3 is TGCAGTGCTCCCTCCGAACTAGCGGAGGCCTACAATGAGCAGTTCTTC. Its protein product is CSAPSELAEAYNEQFF.

This rearrangement joins TRBV5-6 to TRBJ2-5; D possibly corresponds to TRBD2 (6 bases). Per the germline V gene, CDR1 is SGHDT and CDR2 is YYEEEE. The CDR3 has 15 residues. With 0 bases removed from V and 0 bases from J, the gap between germline ends came to 9 bases. CDR3 amino acids: CASSLAGRHQETQYF. The CDR3 nucleotides are TGTGCCAGCAGCTTGGCAGGGAGGCACCAAGAGACCCAGTACTTC.

This clonotype was detected only a few times. The chain is built from TRBV10-3 and TRBJ2-5, with D possibly TRBD1 on 5 matching bases. Trimming took off 10 bases at V and 2 bases at J, with 14 bases between the two ends. This CDR3 has 13 residues. Per the germline V gene, CDR1 is ENHRY and CDR2 is SYGVKD. Here the CDR3 reads CANSRALQETQYF. The CDR3 DNA sequence: TGTGCCAACTCCAGGGCGTTACAAGAGACCCAGTACTTC.

This clonotype was seen many times. The chain recombines TRBV6-4 with TRBJ1-5, with D unresolved. Per germline, CDR1 MRHNA and CDR2 SNTAGT. The CDR3 loop spans 13 amino acids. Trimming pared 5 bases from V and 2 bases from J, leaving 7 bases between. The CDR3 loop reads CASSKEGNQPQHF. The DNA for the CDR3 is TGTGCCAGCAGTAAAGAGGGCAATCAGCCCCAGCATTTT.

This clonotype was observed many times. The chain recombines TRBV7-2 with TRBJ2-5; 11 positions agree with TRBD2. The trim removed 5 bases at V and 12 bases at J, leaving 14 bases unmatched. The CDR3 covers 15 residues. Germline V gene lookup returns CDR1 SGHTA and CDR2 FQGNSA. CDR3 DNA: TGTGCCAGCAGCCCCCCCGGACTAGCGGGTGGGGGTAAGTACTTC. This codes for CASSPPGLAGGGKYF.

This clonotype has at least ten counts. DNA of the CDR3: TGCAGTGCTGGGACAGGGGAGGGGAGCACAGATACGCAGTATTTT. Translated: CSAGTGEGSTDTQYF. This chain connects TRBV20-1 to TRBJ2-3; 10 bases are a match to TRBD1. This CDR3 has 15 amino acids. The junction had 5 bases not matched to a gene; V was cut back by 5 bases and J by 0 bases. Looked up from germline, CDR1 is DFQATT and CDR2 is SNEGSKA (reference sequence).

This clonotype was recorded at least ten times. The V gene is TRBV4-3, the J gene TRBJ2-2; TRBD1 might be the D (6 bases). The germline V gene has CDR1 LGHNA and CDR2 YSLEER. This CDR3 region has 15 residues. Trimming took 1 base from V and 1 from J, leaving 7 bases between them. As DNA, the CDR3 is TGCGCCAGCAGCCAAGTGACAGGGAACACCGGGGAGCTGTTTTTT. It codes for CASSQVTGNTGELFF.

The CDR3 reads CASSLGPIEWGYNEQFF. The CDR3 coding sequence is TGTGCCAGCAGCTTAGGTCCTATCGAGTGGGGCTACAATGAGCAGTTCTTC. The chain uses TRBV11-2 and TRBJ2-1, with D unresolved. The CDR3 sequence is 17 residues long. Trimming left V 1 base short and J 3 bases short, with 16 bases between. The germline CDR1 and CDR2 sequences are SGHAT and FQNNGV.

This clonotype has only a few counts. V and J are TRBV6-2 or TRBV6-3 and TRBJ2-6; tentative D call: TRBD1 (7 bases). With 4 bases removed from V and 0 bases from J, the gap between germline ends came to 10 bases. From germline, CDR1 is MNHEY and CDR2 SVGEGT. CDR3 length: 16 residues. CDR3 sequence: CASSWRGPSGANVLTF. The CDR3 coding sequence is TGTGCCAGCAGTTGGAGGGGGCCCTCTGGGGCCAACGTCCTGACTTTC.

This clonotype was recorded a few times. V usage is TRBV15 and J usage is TRBJ1-1, with 7 bases identical to TRBD1. The CDR3 totals 12 residues. Trimming cost V 7 bases and J 4 bases; bases outside gene matches: 3. Germline-derived CDR1 and CDR2 are LNHNV and YYDKDF (reference sequence). The CDR3 coding sequence is TGTGCCACCAACCAGGGGGGCACTGAAGCTTTCTTT. It translates to CATNQGGTEAFF.

This clonotype has a single count. The V gene is TRBV6-1, the J gene TRBJ2-2, with D unresolved. The CDR3 contains 13 residues. Germline values: CDR1 MNHNS, CDR2 SASEGT. V was clipped by 6 bases and J by 2 bases, with 7 bases between them. The DNA of the CDR3 is TGTGCCAGCAGGGTACACAACACCGGGGAGCTGTTTTTT. Protein product: CASRVHNTGELFF.

This chain uses TRBV5-8 with TRBJ1-1; D call uncertain. Germline CDR1 reads SGHTS; CDR2 reads YDEGEE. The CDR3 spans 13 residues. Trimming stripped 6 bases from V and 2 bases from J, with 11 bases between. CDR3 coding DNA: TGTGCCAGCATGCACAGAAGAAACACTGAAGCTTTCTTT. It encodes CASMHRRNTEAFF.

This clonotype was found a few times. This chain links TRBV5-1 with TRBJ2-5; D may be TRBD1 or TRBD2 (6 bases each). Trimming took 1 base from V and 1 from J, leaving 8 bases between them. Germline V lookup: CDR1 SGHRS, CDR2 YFSETQ. CDR3 length equals 14 residues. As DNA, the CDR3 is TGCGCCAGCAGCTTGCCGGGGGCCCAAGAGACCCAGTACTTC. Translation: CASSLPGAQETQYF.

The chain uses TRBV20-1 and TRBJ2-2, with D uncertain. Looked up from germline, CDR1 is DFQATT and CDR2 is SNEGSKA (reference sequence). Deletions cut 0 bases from V and 3 bases from J, with 11 bases between. The CDR3 covers 15 residues. For the CDR3, the DNA is TGCAGTGCTAGAGATTTGGCGCGTTACACCGGGGAGCTGTTTTTT. It encodes CSARDLARYTGELFF.

The genes are TRBV5-1 and TRBJ1-1; TRBD1 might be the D (6 bases). The CDR3 loop spans 12 amino acids. The V gene's germline CDR1 is SGHRS and CDR2 YFSETQ. Trimming took off 7 bases at V and 3 bases at J, with 10 bases between the two ends. The CDR3 loop is CASGPGDTEAFF. In DNA, the CDR3 is TGCGCCAGCGGGCCAGGGGACACTGAAGCTTTCTTT. Drawing the rest from reference TRBV5-1 and TRBJ1-1, the complete variable domain is KAGVTQTPRYLIKTRGQQVTLSCSPISGHRSVSWYQQTPGQGLQFLFEYFSETQRNKGNFPGRFSGRQFSNSRSEMNVSTLELGDSALYLCASGPGDTEAFFGQGTRLTVV.

The chain joins TRBV4-1 to TRBJ2-7; D is unresolved. This CDR3 comprises 13 residues. In germline, CDR1 is MGHRA, CDR2 YSYEKL. The V end was cut by 2 bases, the J end by 3 bases, with 8 bases between. In DNA form, the CDR3 reads TGCGCCAGCAGCCAATGGGAAGGCTACGAGCAGTACTTC. Protein product: CASSQWEGYEQYF.

In DNA form, the CDR3 reads TGTGCCAGCAGCATGAGGGACAATGAGCAGTTCTTC. It encodes CASSMRDNEQFF. The chain employs TRBV7-8 and TRBJ2-1; a possible D gene is TRBD2 (5 bases). V lost 5 bases and J 5 bases, leaving 7 bases between the germline ends. The length of the CDR3 is 12 residues. Per germline, CDR1 SGHVS and CDR2 FQNEAQ.

This rearrangement joins TRBV20-1 to TRBJ1-5, with 9 bases that match TRBD1. The CDR3 is 13 residues long. Germline V lookup: CDR1 DFQATT, CDR2 SNEGSKA (reference sequence). V was pared by 4 bases and J by 4 bases, with 2 bases of the junction left unmatched. Here the CDR3 reads CSAMTGGNQPQHF. DNA of the CDR3: TGCAGTGCTATGACAGGGGGGAATCAGCCCCAGCATTTT.

This clonotype has ten or more counts. The chain links TRBV29-1 to TRBJ2-1, with 16 bases aligning to TRBD2. Germline values: CDR1 SQVTM, CDR2 ANQGSEA. The CDR3 loop spans 18 amino acids. As DNA, the CDR3 is TGCAGGGCGGAAGGGGGACTAGCGGGAGGGCCAGGTTCAAATGAGCAGTTCTTC. Amino acid sequence: CRAEGGLAGGPGSNEQFF.

A few counts support this clonotype. The V and J genes are TRBV7-2 and TRBJ2-1; D is unclear. Trimming shortened V by 1 base and J by 0 bases, and 10 bases separated the two germline ends. The CDR3 extends over 16 amino acids. The V gene's germline CDR1 is SGHTA and CDR2 FQGNSA. The CDR3 loop reads CASSLVHGSSYNEQFF. DNA for the CDR3: TGTGCCAGCAGCTTAGTCCACGGAAGCTCCTACAATGAGCAGTTCTTC.

In its sample, this clonotype was seen a few times. The J gene is TRBJ1-1, the V gene TRBV9; a weak D match, TRBD1 (5 bases). The ends were cut back, 3 bases at V and 3 bases at J, with 15 bases in the middle. The germline gives CDR1 SGDLS, CDR2 YYNGEE. There are 15 residues in the CDR3. CDR3 sequence: CASSDRDSGDTEAFF. The CDR3 nucleotides are TGTGCCAGCAGCGACCGGGACTCTGGGGACACTGAAGCTTTCTTT.

This clonotype was counted between two and nine times. This chain uses TRBV6-1 with TRBJ2-5; 11 positions agree with TRBD1. Looked up from germline, CDR1 is MNHNS and CDR2 is SASEGT. The CDR3 runs to 13 residues. The ends lost 5 bases at V and 6 bases at J; junction bases unmatched: 2. The CDR3 region has the DNA TGTGCCAGCAGTCAGGACAGGGGGCAGACCCAGTACTTC. Its protein product is CASSQDRGQTQYF.

CDR3 DNA: TGTGCCAGCAGTTCAGAGGACAGCCACGAGACCCAGTACTTC. This sequence encodes CASSSEDSHETQYF. This chain joins TRBV27 and TRBJ2-5, with D perhaps matching TRBD1 (6 bases). The CDR3 is made up of 14 amino acids. Trimming removed 4 bases at V and 5 bases at J, with 14 bases between. Germline CDR1 MNHEY, CDR2 SMNVEV (reference sequence).

The chain joins TRBV7-2 to TRBJ1-3; unclear D gene. The germline V and J ends were trimmed by 5 bases and 2 bases, with 13 bases remaining between them. Germline CDR1 is SGHTA and CDR2 is FQGNSA. The CDR3 extends over 15 amino acids. CDR3 protein: CASSPVAGTGNTIYF. The CDR3 nucleotides are TGTGCCAGCAGCCCAGTCGCGGGTACTGGAAACACCATATATTTT.